This T cell receptor (beta chain) was sequenced for a study of blood T cell repertoires in COVID-19. The wider study: Sources were T cells, B-cell-depleted T cells, or PBMCs; the material itself was cDNA or gDNA.

Germline V gene data show CDR1 as SGHKS and CDR2 as YYEKEE (reference sequence). CDR3 length: 14 residues. V gave up 6 bases and J gave up 5 bases, with 17 bases separating them. The assay was immunoSEQ multiplex PCR, and TCRdb's table has in-frame clones only and misses some. The sample lists roughly 120,000 clones; 65% to 80% were seen once. V usage is TRBV5-5 and J usage is TRBJ2-5; possible D gene TRBD2, 5 bases. The sample consisted of peripheral blood. The sequence came from a man between 50 and 59 years old with acute or convalescent COVID-19. The CDR3 nucleotides are TGTGCCAGCACCTTCGGGATATCATGGGAGACCCAGTACTTC. It specifies CASTFGISWETQYF.